The entry that follows covers one T cell receptor (beta chain) sequence. The antigen is unknown. Germline assignment: CDR1 SNHLY and CDR2 FYNNEI. CDR3 length: 15 residues. V was cut by 1 base and J by 10 bases, with 20 bases left in between. The sample comes from a study of cytomegalovirus exposure and HLA in healthy donors. Whole-study context: Previous work identified 100 million or so unique TCR beta sequences from 200 million or so T cells. From HLA-typed donors, an early data release held around 85 million unique TCRs.

Regarding the study as a whole: TCR beta chains numbering under 200 were designated cytomegalovirus-associated.

In the PCR, 60 Vbeta and 13 Jbeta primers were used. The data were produced by immunoSEQ multiplex PCR, yet TCRdb's version contains in-frame clones alone and is incomplete. This table has 150,000 or so clones, 70% to 80% appearing once. The clonotype originates from a young man in good health and CMV-seropositive. The sample consisted of PBMCs. The V and J genes are TRBV2 and TRBJ2-7; perhaps TRBD1 as D (5 bases). Here the CDR3 DNA reads TGTGCCAGCAGTGAAGTGGTCAGGACACCAGACCGACAGTACTTC. Encoded protein: CASSEVVRTPDRQYF.